One and the same sample provided the 25 T cell receptor beta chains below, sequenced in a study of regulatory T cells in long-lasting Graves disease. CDR3 regions were amplified by Arm-PCR using iRepertoire HTBI primers to build TCR beta libraries. In TCRdb, the multiplex PCR reads were re-called with MiXCR into one record per CDR3 protein. The data show more than 350,000 distinct CDR3 sequences, under 15% seen once. Noted time point: newly diagnosed GD, antithyroid drugs for less than 3 months. There was RNA extracted from PBMCs, and the TCR library was made from it. The sample was also reused in another study, on T cells in Graves' hyperthyroidism and ophthalmopathy.

Sequences were derived from peripheral blood mononuclear cells (PBMCs), sampled at new diagnosis, from a patient treated with antithyroid drugs. These receptors were obtained from a woman in her 30s with Graves disease.

The chain has TRBV28 and TRBJ2-1, with a weak D call TRBD2 (6 bases). The V end was cut by 10 bases, the J end by 3 bases, with 16 bases between. Per germline, CDR1 MDHEN and CDR2 SYDVKM. This CDR3 spans 14 amino acids. The CDR3 is CATNPGGVYNEQFF. The CDR3 DNA is TGTGCCACCAATCCGGGCGGGGTCTACAATGAGCAGTTCTTC.

This clonotype occurred a few times. The J gene is TRBJ1-2, the V gene TRBV30; 9 bases match TRBD1. The CDR3 is made up of 13 amino acids. V dropped 1 base and J dropped 8; count of bases not matched to a gene: 5. Germline V gene sequence: CDR1 GTSNPN, CDR2 SVGIG (reference sequence). CDR3 sequence: CAWSARQGGGYTF. The DNA of the CDR3 is TGTGCCTGGAGTGCAAGACAGGGGGGGGGCTACACCTTC.

This clonotype was recorded many times. The chain employs TRBV7-9 and TRBJ2-7, with 7 bases fitting TRBD2. Germline-derived CDR1 and CDR2 are SEHNR and FQNEAQ (reference sequence). This CDR3 spans 14 amino acids. V gave up 4 bases and J gave up 0 bases; unmatched junction bases: 3. The CDR3 DNA follows: TGTGCCAGCAGCTCCCCTAGCGGCTCCTACGAGCAGTACTTC. The encoded protein is CASSSPSGSYEQYF.

This clonotype was seen a few times. V and J are TRBV30 and TRBJ2-7; 7 bases fit TRBD2. J gave up 0 bases and V 6 bases, and 8 bases lay outside the gene matches. Germline V CDR1 and CDR2: GTSNPN, SVGIG (reference sequence). This CDR3 spans 14 amino acids. Here the CDR3 reads CACQGLADSYEQYF. CDR3 bases: TGTGCCTGCCAAGGGCTAGCGGACTCCTACGAGCAGTACTTC.

The table lists this clonotype with many counts. V usage is TRBV27 and J usage is TRBJ2-2, with 9 bases fitting TRBD2. The V gene end was trimmed by 4 bases and the J gene end by 4 bases; junction bases not matched to a gene: 4. The CDR3 runs 15 residues. Germline V lookup: CDR1 MNHEY, CDR2 SMNVEV (reference sequence). CDR3 sequence (DNA): TGTGCCAGCAGTTATTTAGCGGGAGTCACCGGGGAGCTGTTTTTT. This encodes CASSYLAGVTGELFF.

In its sample, this clonotype was seen many times. At one end, the junction sequence differs from germline, possibly due to a read error. The V call is TRBV2, the J call TRBJ2-7; a weak D match, TRBD2 (6 bases). This CDR3 has 12 residues. Germline CDR1 reads SNHLY; CDR2 reads FYNNEI. Here the CDR3 DNA reads TGTGCCAGCAGCGAAGAAACAGAGGGACTCAACTTC. It specifies CASSEETEGLNF.

The chain joins TRBV6-2 or TRBV6-3 to TRBJ2-4; tentatively, D is TRBD1 or TRBD2 (6 bases each). The CDR3 sequence is 17 residues long. Trimming took 0 bases from V and 1 from J, leaving 13 bases between them. Germline V lookup: CDR1 MNHEY, CDR2 SVGEGT. CDR3 region: CASSYSYGGLAKNIQYF. The CDR3, as DNA: TGTGCCAGCAGTTACTCGTACGGGGGCCTGGCCAAAAACATTCAGTACTTC.

In its sample, this clonotype was seen many times. The genes are TRBV27 and TRBJ2-5; no definite D call. Germline CDR1 reads MNHEY; CDR2 reads SMNVEV (reference sequence). The CDR3 is 13 residues long. Trimming took 6 bases from V and 4 from J, leaving 12 bases between them. The CDR3 loop is CASSLRGGETQYF. DNA for the CDR3: TGTGCCAGCAGCCTACGCGGCGGAGAGACCCAGTACTTC.

The CDR3 is CASSDTTSGSQETQYF. In DNA form, the CDR3 reads TGTGCCAGCTCAGATACTACTAGCGGATCACAAGAGACCCAGTACTTC. The chain couples TRBV18 to TRBJ2-5, with 8 positions matching TRBD2. Germline V gene lookup returns CDR1 KGHSH and CDR2 LQKENI. CDR3 size: 16 residues. V trimming: 5 bases; J trimming: 2 bases; junction bases outside the gene matches: 10.

The chain combines TRBV5-1 with TRBJ2-2; no definite D call. The CDR3 covers 13 residues. Germline V gene lookup returns CDR1 SGHRS and CDR2 YFSETQ. Trimming took off 7 bases at V and 7 bases at J, with 14 bases between the two ends. CDR3 sequence: CASDEGLGGELFF. The CDR3 DNA reads TGCGCCAGCGACGAAGGTTTAGGCGGGGAGCTGTTTTTT.

This clonotype was picked up a small number of times. Germline and junction disagree at one end, which may indicate a read error. V gene TRBV24-1 combines with J gene TRBJ2-1, with 13 bases aligning to TRBD2. CDR3 size: 17 residues. Per the germline V gene, CDR1 is KGHDR and CDR2 is SFDVKD. The CDR3 sequence is CATSPRELAGGHNEQLF. For the CDR3, the DNA is TGTGCCACCAGTCCCAGGGAACTAGCGGGAGGGCACAATGAGCAGCTCTTC.

The table lists this clonotype with many counts. The chain employs TRBV27 and TRBJ2-4, with D unresolved. CDR3 length equals 16 residues. The ends were cut back, 0 bases at V and 1 base at J, with 10 bases in the middle. The germline V gene encodes CDR1 MNHEY and CDR2 SMNVEV (reference sequence). The CDR3 region has the DNA TGTGCCAGCAGTTTATCAGGGCCTAGGGCCAAAAACATTCAGTACTTC. Amino acid sequence: CASSLSGPRAKNIQYF.

This clonotype came up many times. V gene TRBV7-9 combines with J gene TRBJ2-3, with D perhaps TRBD1 (7 bases). The length of the CDR3 is 18 residues. V was trimmed by 6 bases and J by 0 bases, leaving 22 bases between them. Germline values: CDR1 SEHNR, CDR2 FQNEAQ (reference sequence). In DNA, the CDR3 is TGTGCCAGCAGTACTAACCGCCTGACAGGGACTAGCACAGATACGCAGTATTTT. Amino acid sequence: CASSTNRLTGTSTDTQYF.

At least ten counts were recorded for this clonotype. The CDR3 protein is CASSLNPGPWGGELFF. As DNA, the CDR3 is TGTGCCAGCAGTCTTAACCCGGGTCCGTGGGGCGGGGAGCTGTTTTTT. This chain uses TRBV6-1 with TRBJ2-2; D gene unclear. The V gene's germline CDR1 is MNHNS and CDR2 SASEGT. V lost 5 bases to trimming and J lost 7 bases, with 20 bases between them. The CDR3 runs to 16 residues.

This clonotype was seen a single time. The V call is TRBV27, the J call TRBJ2-1; TRBD2 matches 9 bases. With 6 bases clipped from V and 6 bases from J, the junction kept 15 bases outside the gene matches. Germline values: CDR1 MNHEY, CDR2 SMNVEV (reference sequence). The CDR3 loop spans 17 amino acids. CDR3 sequence: CASSLRIAGATANEQFF. In DNA form, the CDR3 reads TGTGCCAGCAGCTTACGGATAGCGGGAGCCACCGCCAATGAGCAGTTCTTC.

The CDR3 reads CSAGAGLVPTDTQYF. The CDR3 DNA is TGCAGTGCTGGCGCAGGGCTGGTACCCACAGATACGCAGTATTTT. The rearrangement links TRBV20-1 to TRBJ2-3, with D possibly being TRBD1 (5 bases). Trimming cost V 5 bases and J 2 bases, with 17 bases left between them. This CDR3 spans 15 amino acids. Germline V gives CDR1 DFQATT, CDR2 SNEGSKA (reference sequence).

This clonotype showed up many times. V is TRBV20-1 and J is TRBJ2-3; D may be TRBD2 (6 bases). Trimming cost V 3 bases and J 9 bases, with 25 bases left between them. There are 16 residues in the CDR3. CDR1 is DFQATT, CDR2 SNEGSKA, per germline (reference sequence). The CDR3 reads CSASATLGGKVGTQYF. The CDR3 nucleotides read TGCAGTGCTAGTGCGACCCTGGGGGGTAAGGTAGGGACGCAGTATTTT.

The rearrangement joins TRBV10-3 to TRBJ1-2, with 7 bases aligning to TRBD1. After removal of 6 bases from V and 7 bases from J, the junction contained 11 bases not matched to a gene. Germline V gives CDR1 ENHRY, CDR2 SYGVKD. CDR3 length: 14 residues. The CDR3 is CAIRMGGGYRGYTF. CDR3 bases: TGTGCCATCAGGATGGGAGGGGGCTATCGTGGCTACACCTTC.

Remarks on this clonotype: A much more abundant neighbour one base away suggests this may be a read error. The DNA for the CDR3 is TGCGCCAGCAGCTCCGTCCAGAAACTAGCGACCACCCACGAGCAGTACTTC. Protein product: CASSSVQKLATTHEQYF. The V gene is TRBV5-1, the J gene TRBJ2-7, with 7 bases identical to TRBD2. J lost 5 bases, V lost 3 bases, and 17 bases had no gene match. This CDR3 spans 17 amino acids. Germline CDR1 is SGHRS and CDR2 is YFSETQ.

The chain uses TRBV20-1 and TRBJ1-6; 9 bases are a match to TRBD1. CDR3 length equals 17 residues. Germline CDR1 reads DFQATT; CDR2 reads SNEGSKA (reference sequence). With 1 base clipped from V and 0 bases from J, the junction kept 4 bases outside the gene matches. CDR3 sequence (DNA): TGCAGTGCTAGAGTGACAGGGGGGAGCTCCTATAATTCACCCCTCCACTTT. Its protein product is CSARVTGGSSYNSPLHF.

Worth noting for this clonotype: A clone one base away is much larger, so this may be a read error. The chain joins TRBV11-2 to TRBJ2-1; possibly TRBD2 for D (5 bases). This CDR3 has 12 amino acids. Per the germline V gene, CDR1 is SGHAT and CDR2 is FQNNGV. DNA for the CDR3: TGTGCCAGCAGCTTTAGCGCCAATGAGCGGTTCTTC. Its translation is CASSFSANERFF.

This clonotype was detected many times. This rearrangement joins TRBV12-3 or TRBV12-4 to TRBJ2-7; D is perhaps TRBD2 (6 bases). The CDR3 sequence is 13 residues long. The V gene lost 5 bases and the J gene lost 2 bases, with 10 bases spanning the gap. In DNA form, the CDR3 reads TGTGCCAGCAGTGCGGGACCGACCTACGAGCAGTACTTC. It is translated as CASSAGPTYEQYF.

This clonotype was detected a few times. V and J are TRBV5-8 and TRBJ1-4; D gene ambiguous. Germline V lookup: CDR1 SGHTS, CDR2 YDEGEE. This CDR3 has 14 residues. V dropped 0 bases and J dropped 5 bases, with 8 bases sitting between them. Here the CDR3 DNA reads TGTGCCAGCAGCTTGGGGGTGGTGAATGAAAAACTGTTTTTT. Encoded protein: CASSLGVVNEKLFF.

This clonotype occurred many times. The V and J genes are TRBV20-1 and TRBJ2-1; TRBD1 might be the D (6 bases). Judging by the DNA end, TRBJ2-5 fits better; the J call may be wrong. CDR3 length: 15 residues. Germline loops: CDR1 DFQATT, CDR2 SNEGSKA (reference sequence). DNA of the CDR3: TGCAGTGCTTCACTCCCGGGACAACTACAAGAGACCCAGTACTTC. It translates to CSASLPGQLQETQYF.

This clonotype was seen repeatedly, ten times or more. The V gene is TRBV7-8, the J gene TRBJ2-1; D is possibly TRBD2 (6 bases). The CDR3 has 14 residues. The germline V and J ends were trimmed by 5 bases and 7 bases, with 15 bases remaining between them. Germline-derived CDR1 and CDR2 are SGHVS and FQNEAQ. The CDR3 is CASSADRDLNEQFF. The CDR3 DNA reads as TGTGCCAGCAGCGCCGACCGGGACTTAAATGAGCAGTTCTTC.